The rows below give T cell receptor beta chains drawn from one sample of a study of cytomegalovirus exposure and HLA in healthy donors. Some clones are missing from TCRdb's copy, which holds only in-frame ones; the method was immunoSEQ multiplex PCR. The profile covers 150,000 or so clones, with about 84% appearing a single time and around 1.3% taken by the ten largest. The source material was PBMCs. The receptors were sampled from a man aged 50-59 years in good health and CMV-seropositive. Each CDR3 is given with its conserved first and last residue. The D gene is left open where the match is weak. The size field is filled for only some rows; it gives once, few, many or a size class.

V,size,J,D,CDR3,DNA
TRBV7-8,NA,TRBJ2-6,NA,CASSLHAGRAIAGANVLTF,TGTGCCAGCAGCCTCCACGCTGGCAGGGCTATTGCTGGGGCCAACGTCCTGACTTTC
TRBV6-5,NA,TRBJ2-1,TRBD2,CASSTLAGGYNEQFF,TGTGCCAGCAGCACCTTAGCGGGAGGGTACAATGAGCAGTTCTTC
TRBV19,once,TRBJ1-2,TRBD1,CASSKGTANYGYTF,TGTGCCAGTAGTAAAGGGACAGCTAACTATGGCTACACCTTC
TRBV6-5,NA,TRBJ1-4,NA,CASSPQVNEKLFF,TGTGCCAGCAGTCCACAGGTCAATGAAAAACTGTTTTTT
TRBV4-1,NA,TRBJ1-2,NA,CASSQREDNYGYTF,TGCGCCAGCAGTCAAAGGGAGGATAACTATGGCTACACCTTC
TRBV27,NA,TRBJ2-2,TRBD2,CASSPRTSGLNTGELFF,TGTGCCAGCAGCCCCCGGACTAGCGGGCTCAACACCGGGGAGCTGTTTTTT
TRBV9,NA,TRBJ2-7,NA,CASSGSGAGQYF,TGTGCCAGCAGCGGATCAGGGGCCGGGCAGTACTTC
TRBV7-6,NA,TRBJ2-7,NA,CASSSLDSSYEQYF,TGTGCCAGCAGCTCCCTGGACAGTTCCTACGAGCAGTACTTC
TRBV5-4,NA,TRBJ2-1,TRBD2,CASSWKGLAVYNEQFF,TGTGCCAGCAGCTGGAAGGGACTAGCGGTATACAATGAGCAGTTCTTC
TRBV7-8,once,TRBJ2-1,NA,CASSLEGGVGEQFF,TGTGCCAGCAGCTTAGAAGGGGGAGTGGGTGAGCAGTTCTTC
TRBV4-3,NA,TRBJ1-2,NA,CASSQAYEGGASGGYTF,TGCGCCAGCAGCCAAGCGTACGAGGGGGGGGCGTCGGGGGGCTACACCTTC
TRBV28,NA,TRBJ1-2,NA,CASSLAVPNYGYTF,TGTGCCAGCAGTTTAGCAGTACCTAACTATGGCTACACCTTC
TRBV10-1,NA,TRBJ2-3,TRBD1,CASSEFRGDRFRPDTQYF,TGCGCCAGCAGTGAGTTCAGGGGGGACAGGTTCCGTCCAGATACGCAGTATTTT
TRBV7-2,once,TRBJ2-2,NA,CASSPTFRANTGELFF,TGTGCCAGCAGCCCAACCTTCAGGGCGAACACCGGGGAGCTGTTTTTT
TRBV21-1,NA,TRBJ1-4,NA,CASSSGGLGQKLFF,TGTGCCAGCAGCTCGGGGGGCCTCGGCCAAAAACTGTTTTTT
TRBV5-5,NA,TRBJ1-5,TRBD1,CASSSRQGQSPQHF,TGTGCCAGCAGCTCCAGACAGGGGCAGTCTCCCCAGCATTTT
TRBV28,NA,TRBJ2-7,TRBD2,CASSPGGATSVYEQYF,TGTGCCAGCAGTCCGGGGGGGGCCACGTCCGTATACGAGCAGTACTTC
TRBV11-1,NA,TRBJ2-5,NA,CASSLLRQETQYF,TGTGCCAGCAGCTTACTAAGACAAGAGACCCAGTACTTC
TRBV5-1,NA,TRBJ2-1,TRBD1,CASSLGQGNTYNEQFF,TGCGCCAGCAGCTTGGGACAGGGTAATACCTACAATGAGCAGTTCTTC
TRBV2,few,TRBJ2-7,TRBD1,CASTSGQGPEQYF,TGTGCCAGCACTTCGGGACAGGGGCCCGAGCAGTACTTC
TRBV15,NA,TRBJ2-6,NA,CATSSRGSGANVLTF,TGTGCCACCAGCAGCCGGGGTTCTGGGGCCAACGTCCTGACTTTC
TRBV7-8,once,TRBJ2-7,TRBD1,CASSLRQGPGEQYF,TGTGCCAGCAGCTTACGACAGGGCCCTGGCGAGCAGTACTTC
TRBV5-1,NA,TRBJ2-5,TRBD1,CASSFSVGTAQETQYF,TGCGCCAGCAGTTTTAGCGTCGGGACAGCCCAAGAGACCCAGTACTTC
TRBV4-3,once,TRBJ2-1,TRBD1,CASSQVDRNLYNEQFF,TGCGCCAGCAGCCAAGTGGACAGGAACTTGTACAATGAGCAGTTCTTC
TRBV5-1,NA,TRBJ1-1,NA,CASSLDRELMNTEAFF,TGCGCCAGCAGCTTGGATAGAGAACTGATGAACACTGAAGCTTTCTTT
TRBV5-1,NA,TRBJ2-3,TRBD2,CASSFQRERGDTQYF,TGCGCCAGCAGCTTTCAGCGGGAGCGGGGAGATACGCAGTATTTT
TRBV28,NA,TRBJ2-3,NA,CASSLGGAIRDTQYF,TGTGCCAGCAGTTTGGGGGGGGCGATAAGAGATACGCAGTATTTT
TRBV9,once,TRBJ2-7,NA,CASSTEGGREQYF,TGTGCCAGCAGCACCGAGGGGGGGCGCGAGCAGTACTTC
TRBV6-1,NA,TRBJ1-2,TRBD1,CASHTRDRGHYGYTF,TGTGCCAGCCATACCAGGGACAGGGGACACTATGGCTACACCTTC
TRBV6-1,NA,TRBJ2-7,TRBD1,CASSEPAGGLYEQYF,TGTGCCAGCAGTGAACCGGCAGGGGGCTTGTACGAGCAGTACTTC
TRBV9,NA,TRBJ2-2,NA,CASSVAGEYTGELFF,TGTGCCAGCAGCGTAGCCGGAGAATACACCGGGGAGCTGTTTTTT
TRBV18,NA,TRBJ1-2,TRBD1,CASSSDRGVQYSYGYTF,TGTGCCAGCTCGTCTGACAGGGGGGTACAGTACAGCTATGGCTACACCTTC
TRBV7-3,NA,TRBJ2-3,NA,CASGGASTDTQYF,TGTGCCAGCGGAGGGGCTAGCACAGATACGCAGTATTTT
TRBV9,NA,TRBJ2-3,TRBD2,CASNPAGTTSSTDTQYF,TGTGCCAGCAACCCTGCAGGGACTACCAGTAGCACAGATACGCAGTATTTT
TRBV28,NA,TRBJ2-3,NA,CASSPAGLRNTQYF,TGTGCCAGCAGCCCGGCAGGGCTAAGGAATACGCAGTATTTT
TRBV9,NA,TRBJ2-5,TRBD1,CASSGQGLQETQYF,TGTGCCAGCAGCGGACAGGGGCTACAAGAGACCCAGTACTTC
TRBV6-4,NA,TRBJ1-1,TRBD1,CASSDSHRGTEAFF,TGTGCCAGCAGTGACTCTCACAGGGGCACTGAAGCTTTCTTT
TRBV5-5,NA,TRBJ1-2,NA,CASSLETGNYGYTF,TGTGCCAGCAGCTTGGAGACAGGTAACTATGGCTACACCTTC
TRBV11-2,NA,TRBJ2-1,TRBD1,CASSLTWGQPNEQFF,TGTGCCAGCAGCCTTACCTGGGGACAGCCCAATGAGCAGTTCTTC
TRBV4-1,NA,TRBJ1-1,NA,CASSHLQGNTEAFF,TGCGCCAGCAGCCACCTTCAGGGGAACACTGAAGCTTTCTTT
TRBV10-1,NA,TRBJ2-1,TRBD2,CGRLAGIYNEQFF,TGCGGCAGACTAGCGGGGATTTACAATGAGCAGTTCTTC
TRBV30,NA,TRBJ2-3,TRBD2,CAWSVQRGGDYF,TGTGCCTGGAGTGTACAGCGGGGGGGCGACTATTTT